What follows is one T cell receptor (beta chain) and its context. The data are from a study of blood T cell repertoires in COVID-19. The wider study: The samples span acute and convalescent COVID-19 from the United States, Italy and Spain. The cDNA or gDNA used as material had been derived from T cells, B-cell-depleted T cells, or PBMCs.

Methods used by the authors: Amplification with reference gene primers provided the estimates of nucleated cell counts. The table came from immunoSEQ multiplex PCR; TCRdb's copy has only in-frame clones and leaves some out. D and trimming were read from the DNA, whereas the V and J calls and clone size are those reported in that table. The sample lists approximately 230,000 clones, around 86% seen once, with 2.2% in the top ten. The CDR3 has 15 residues. Germline CDR1 is GTSNPN and CDR2 is SVGIG (reference sequence). The V end was cut by 3 bases, the J end by 0 bases, with 12 bases between. The TCR sequence derives from a young man who had recovered from COVID-19. The V gene is TRBV30, the J gene TRBJ1-5, with D possibly being TRBD1 (5 bases). Sequenced sample: peripheral blood. The CDR3 DNA reads TGTGCCTGGAGAGCCTGGGGGGGTAGCAATCAGCCCCAGCATTTT. It translates to CAWRAWGGSNQPQHF.